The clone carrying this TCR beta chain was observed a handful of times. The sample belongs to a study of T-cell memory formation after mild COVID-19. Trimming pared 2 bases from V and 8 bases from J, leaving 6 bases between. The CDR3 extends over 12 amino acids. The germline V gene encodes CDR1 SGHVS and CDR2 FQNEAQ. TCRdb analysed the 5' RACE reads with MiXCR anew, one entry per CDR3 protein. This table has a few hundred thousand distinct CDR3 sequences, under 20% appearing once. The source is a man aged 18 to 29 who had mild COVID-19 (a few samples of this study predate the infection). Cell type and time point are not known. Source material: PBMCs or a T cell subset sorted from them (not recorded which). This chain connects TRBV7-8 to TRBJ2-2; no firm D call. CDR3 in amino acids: CASSLMIGELFF. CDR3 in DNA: TGTGCCAGCAGCTTAATGATTGGGGAGCTGTTTTTT. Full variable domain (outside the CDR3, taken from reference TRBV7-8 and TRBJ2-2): GAGVSQSPRYKVAKRGQDVALRCDPISGHVSLFWYQQALGQGPEFLTYFQNEAQLDKSGLPSDRFFAERPEGSVSTLKIQRTQQEDSAVYLCASSLMIGELFFGEGSRLTVL.